This section outlines one TCR beta chain sequence together with its context. This specimen comes from a study of blood T cell repertoires in COVID-19. The wider study: Researchers got acute and convalescent COVID-19 samples from the United States, Italy and Spain. T cells, B-cell-depleted T cells, or PBMCs provided the cDNA or gDNA that served as material.

V was clipped by 1 base and J by 0 bases, with 13 bases between them. The CDR3 runs 17 residues. Germline CDR1 and CDR2: MDHEN and SYDVKM. Original processing methods: Estimates of nucleated cell counts were drawn from the amplification of reference gene primers. Produced via immunoSEQ multiplex PCR; TCRdb's table is partial and in-frame only. Clonal size and the V and J genes are those of that table, whereas D and trimming came from the DNA. The table includes some 380,000 clones, 90% detected once. The receptor's source is a man aged 18 to 30 with active or convalescent COVID-19. The sequencing input was peripheral blood. The rearrangement links TRBV28 to TRBJ2-4; maybe TRBD2 (6 bases). DNA for the CDR3: TGTGCCAGCAGTTTATCCGGCGGAGGGCTAGCCAAAAACATTCAGTACTTC. It specifies CASSLSGGGLAKNIQYF.